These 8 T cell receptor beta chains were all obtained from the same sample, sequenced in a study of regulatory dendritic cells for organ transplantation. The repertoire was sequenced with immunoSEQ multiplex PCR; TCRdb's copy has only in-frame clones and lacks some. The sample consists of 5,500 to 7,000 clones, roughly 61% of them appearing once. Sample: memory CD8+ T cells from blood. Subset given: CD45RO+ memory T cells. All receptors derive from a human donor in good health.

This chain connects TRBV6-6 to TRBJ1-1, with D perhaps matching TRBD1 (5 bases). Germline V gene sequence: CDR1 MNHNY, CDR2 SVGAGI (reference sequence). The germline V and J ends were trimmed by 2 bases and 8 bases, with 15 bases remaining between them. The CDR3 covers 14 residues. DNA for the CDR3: TGTGCCAGCAGTTACGGGCGCGGGACCCAGGAAGCTTTCTTT. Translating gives CASSYGRGTQEAFF.

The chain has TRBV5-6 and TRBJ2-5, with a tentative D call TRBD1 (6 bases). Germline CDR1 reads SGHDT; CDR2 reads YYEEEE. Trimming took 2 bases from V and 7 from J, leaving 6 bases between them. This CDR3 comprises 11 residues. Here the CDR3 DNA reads TGTGCCAGCAGCTTAGGGGGGACCCAGTACTTC. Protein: CASSLGGTQYF.

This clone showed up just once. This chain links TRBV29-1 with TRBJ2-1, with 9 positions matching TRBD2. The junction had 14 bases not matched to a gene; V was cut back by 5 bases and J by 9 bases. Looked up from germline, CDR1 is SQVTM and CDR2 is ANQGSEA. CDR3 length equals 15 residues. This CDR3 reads CSVPLGGGAWSEQFF. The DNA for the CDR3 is TGCAGCGTTCCACTGGGCGGGGGGGCCTGGAGTGAGCAGTTCTTC.

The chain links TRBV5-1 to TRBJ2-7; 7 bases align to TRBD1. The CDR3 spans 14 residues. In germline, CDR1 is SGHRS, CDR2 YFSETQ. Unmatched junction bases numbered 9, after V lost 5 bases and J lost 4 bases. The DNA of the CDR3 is TGCGCCAGCAGAGCGGACACAGGGGATTACGAGCAGTACTTC. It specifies CASRADTGDYEQYF.

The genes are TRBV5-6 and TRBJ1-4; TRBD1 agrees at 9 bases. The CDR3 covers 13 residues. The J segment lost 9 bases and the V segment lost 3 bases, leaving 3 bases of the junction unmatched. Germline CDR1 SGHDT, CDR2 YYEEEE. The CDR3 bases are TGTGCCAGCAGCTACGGGACAGGGAAAAAACTGTTTTTT. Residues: CASSYGTGKKLFF.

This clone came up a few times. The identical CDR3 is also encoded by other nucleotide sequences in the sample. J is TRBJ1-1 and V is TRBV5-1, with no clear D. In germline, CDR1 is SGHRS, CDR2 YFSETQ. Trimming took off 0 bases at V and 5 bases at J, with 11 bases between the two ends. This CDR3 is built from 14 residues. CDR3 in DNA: TGCGCCAGCAGCTTGGCGGGTGGATATACTGAAGCTTTCTTT. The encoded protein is CASSLAGGYTEAFF.

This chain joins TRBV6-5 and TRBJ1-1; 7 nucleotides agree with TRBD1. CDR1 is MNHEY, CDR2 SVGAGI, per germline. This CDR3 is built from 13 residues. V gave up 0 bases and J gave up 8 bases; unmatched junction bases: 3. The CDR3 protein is CASSYSTGQEAFF. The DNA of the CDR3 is TGTGCCAGCAGTTACTCGACGGGACAGGAAGCTTTCTTT.

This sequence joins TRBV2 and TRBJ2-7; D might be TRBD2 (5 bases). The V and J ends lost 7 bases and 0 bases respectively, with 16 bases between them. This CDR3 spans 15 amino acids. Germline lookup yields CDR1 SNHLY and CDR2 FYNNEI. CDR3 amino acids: CASTQYEGNSYEQYF. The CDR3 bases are TGTGCCAGCACCCAGTATGAGGGCAACTCCTACGAGCAGTACTTC.